The clone carrying this T cell receptor beta chain appeared many times. Its antigen is not known. Together with a sample-barcoded 5' primer, a J-beta primer mix was included in a second PCR lasting about 7 to 11 cycles. TCRdb redid the calling of the 5' RACE reads with MiXCR, one entry per CDR3 protein. The data show over a million distinct CDR3 sequences, approximately 60% seen once. The record originates from a study of blood T cells in healthy people across ages. Findings and limits, study-wide: Roughly linear age-related decline in beta diversity appeared, significant by age around 36.

With V trimmed by 5 bases and J by 3 bases, 1 base remained unmatched. CDR1 is SGHTA and CDR2 is FQGNSA in the germline V gene. This CDR3 spans 12 amino acids. The donors, all healthy, were Caucasians living in Russia, aged roughly 6 to 100. This receptor was taken from a man aged 18 to 30 in good health. The chain combines TRBV7-2 with TRBJ2-7, with 7 bases identical to TRBD2. Sequencing used blood. For the CDR3, the DNA is TGTGCCAGCAGCCGGGGGGTCTACGAGCAGTACTTC. This gives the protein CASSRGVYEQYF.